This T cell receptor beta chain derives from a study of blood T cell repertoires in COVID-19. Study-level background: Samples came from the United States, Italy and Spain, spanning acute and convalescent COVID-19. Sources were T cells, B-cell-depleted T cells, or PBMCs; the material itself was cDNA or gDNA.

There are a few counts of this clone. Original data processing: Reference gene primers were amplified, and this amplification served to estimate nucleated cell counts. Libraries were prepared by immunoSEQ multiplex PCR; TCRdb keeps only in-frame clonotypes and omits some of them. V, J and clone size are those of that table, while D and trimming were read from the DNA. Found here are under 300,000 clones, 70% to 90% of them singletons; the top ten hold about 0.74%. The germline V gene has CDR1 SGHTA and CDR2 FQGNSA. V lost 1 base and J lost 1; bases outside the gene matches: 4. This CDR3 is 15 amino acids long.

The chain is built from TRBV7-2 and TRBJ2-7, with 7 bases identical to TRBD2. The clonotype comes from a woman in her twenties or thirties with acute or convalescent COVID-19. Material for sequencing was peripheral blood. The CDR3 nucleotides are TGTGCCAGCAGCTTAGATAGCGGGTTGTCCTACGAGCAGTACTTC. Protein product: CASSLDSGLSYEQYF. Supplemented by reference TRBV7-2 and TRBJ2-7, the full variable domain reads GAGVSQSPSNKVTEKGKDVELRCDPISGHTALYWYRQSLGQGLEFLIYFQGNSAPDKSGLPSDRFSAERTGGSVSTLTIQRTQQEDSAVYLCASSLDSGLSYEQYFGPGTRLTVT.